This entry lists 32 T cell receptor beta chains sequenced from one sample in a study of T cells in Graves' hyperthyroidism and ophthalmopathy. There were TCR beta CDR3 regions amplified from RNA transcripts. An initial round of RT-PCR targeting the TCR CDR3 relied on the HTBI primer set. TCRdb used MiXCR to reprocess the multiplex PCR reads, holding one entry per CDR3 protein. The sample yields about 840,000 distinct CDR3 sequences, roughly 40% seen once. Sequenced material: blood. These receptors were collected from a man aged 18 to 30 with Graves' hyperthyroidism.

The rearrangement links TRBV2 to TRBJ2-5; weak D call: TRBD1 (5 bases). Germline CDR1 reads SNHLY; CDR2 reads FYNNEI. CDR3 length: 14 residues. Trimming shortened V by 2 bases and J by 5 bases, and 12 bases separated the two germline ends. The CDR3 loop is CASSEPRDTETQYF. CDR3 bases: TGTGCCAGCAGTGAACCCAGGGATACGGAGACCCAGTACTTC.

Concerning this clonotype itself: At one of its ends the junction is not consistent with the germline gene, which may arise from a read error. V and J are TRBV19 and TRBJ2-7, with D perhaps given as TRBD1 or TRBD2 (6 bases each). Germline CDR1 and CDR2: LNHDA and SQIVND (reference sequence). The CDR3 sequence is 13 residues long. The CDR3 region has the DNA TGTGCCGGTAGTGGAGTGGGGGGCGAGGAGCAGTACTTC. Its protein product is CAGSGVGGEEQYF. Filled out from reference TRBV19 and TRBJ2-7, the complete variable domain reads DGGITQSPKYLFRKEGQNVTLSCEQNLNHDAMYWYRQDPGQGLRLIYYSQIVNDFQKGDIAEGYSVSREKKESFPLTVTSAQKNPTAFYLCAGSGVGGEEQYFGPGTRLTVT.

This clonotype was seen a few times. This chain uses TRBV20-1 with TRBJ2-7; D possibly corresponds to TRBD2 (6 bases). Trimming stripped 6 bases from V and 5 bases from J, with 20 bases between. The CDR3 is 14 residues long. Germline V gives CDR1 DFQATT, CDR2 SNEGSKA (reference sequence). The CDR3 here is CSAPKGGGLDEQYF. The CDR3 DNA reads TGCAGTGCCCCGAAGGGTGGAGGGCTGGACGAGCAGTACTTC.

This clonotype has ten or more counts. This chain links TRBV19 with TRBJ2-7, with TRBD1 matching 10 bases. CDR1 is LNHDA and CDR2 is SQIVND in the germline V gene (reference sequence). The CDR3 extends over 15 amino acids. J was trimmed by 3 bases and V by 4 bases; bases with no gene match: 6. The chain's CDR3 is CASSTAGTGVYEQYF. The CDR3 region has the DNA TGTGCCAGTAGTACCGCCGGGACAGGGGTCTACGAGCAGTACTTC. Supplemented by reference TRBV19 and TRBJ2-7, the full variable domain reads DGGITQSPKYLFRKEGQNVTLSCEQNLNHDAMYWYRQDPGQGLRLIYYSQIVNDFQKGDIAEGYSVSREKKESFPLTVTSAQKNPTAFYLCASSTAGTGVYEQYFGPGTRLTVT.

In its sample, this clonotype was seen once. V usage is TRBV13 and J usage is TRBJ2-3, with D unclear. Trimming took 2 bases from V and 13 from J, leaving 13 bases between them. The CDR3 has 12 amino acids. Germline loops: CDR1 PRHDT, CDR2 FYEKMQ (reference sequence). This chain's CDR3 is CASSLKGFPEYF. CDR3 coding DNA: TGTGCCAGCAGCTTAAAGGGCTTCCCTGAGTATTTT. Full variable domain (outside the CDR3, taken from reference TRBV13 and TRBJ2-3): AAGVIQSPRHLIKEKRETATLKCYPIPRHDTVYWYQQGPGQDPQFLISFYEKMQSDKGSIPDRFSAQQFSDYHSELNMSSLELGDSALYFCASSLKGFPEYFGPGTRLTVL.

The sample holds a few counts of this clonotype. As DNA, the CDR3 is TGTGCCAGTGGACAGGGGCATGTAGAGACCCAGTACTTC. Translating gives CASGQGHVETQYF. This rearrangement joins TRBV19 to TRBJ2-5; TRBD1 matches 9 bases. This CDR3 has 13 residues. The trim removed 8 bases at V and 4 bases at J, leaving 5 bases unmatched. Germline CDR1 reads LNHDA; CDR2 reads SQIVND (reference sequence).

The sample holds many counts of this clonotype. J is TRBJ2-5 and V is TRBV4-1; D unclear. This CDR3 has 13 amino acids. Per germline, CDR1 MGHRA and CDR2 YSYEKL. With 1 base removed from V and 5 bases from J, the gap between germline ends came to 8 bases. For the CDR3, the DNA is TGCGCCAGCAGCCAAGTGGTAAGGGAGACCCAGTACTTC. Its protein product is CASSQVVRETQYF.

Note on this clonotype: The junction does not match germline at one end; this may be a read error. This CDR3 reads CAISEARGRQETQYF. The DNA of the CDR3 is TGTGCCATCAGTGAAGCGCGAGGGCGGCAAGAGACCCAGTACTTC. The chain employs TRBV6-1 and TRBJ2-5; D is perhaps TRBD2 (5 bases). Germline assignment: CDR1 MNHNS and CDR2 SASEGT. The CDR3 is 15 residues long.

This clonotype was seen repeatedly, ten times or more. The V call is TRBV24-1, the J call TRBJ1-2, with D maybe TRBD1 (5 bases). Trimming removed 0 bases at V and 4 bases at J, with 5 bases between. The V gene's germline CDR1 is KGHDR and CDR2 SFDVKD. This CDR3 is built from 13 residues. The CDR3 loop reads CATSDLGAYGYTF. The CDR3 DNA reads as TGTGCCACCAGTGATTTGGGGGCCTATGGCTACACCTTC.

The table lists this clonotype with many counts. The rearrangement joins TRBV29-1 to TRBJ2-7; possible D gene TRBD2, 5 bases. The CDR3 spans 15 residues. Germline lookup yields CDR1 SQVTM and CDR2 ANQGSEA. V lost 0 bases and J 3 bases, leaving 15 bases between the germline ends. CDR3 coding DNA: TGCAGCGTTGAAGAACCCAGGATTGAGGGCTACGAGCAGTACTTC. It is translated as CSVEEPRIEGYEQYF.

V usage is TRBV5-1 and J usage is TRBJ2-7; 9 bases match TRBD1. This CDR3 has 13 amino acids. V lost 7 bases, J lost 3 bases, and 5 bases stayed unmatched. Per the germline V gene, CDR1 is SGHRS and CDR2 is YFSETQ. Written as DNA, the CDR3 is TGCGCCAGCCGGGACAGGGACTTCTACGAGCAGTACTTC. Its translation: CASRDRDFYEQYF.

The rearrangement uses TRBV6-5 and TRBJ1-6; 7 bases map to TRBD1. Losses at the gene ends were 2 bases for V and 9 bases for J; bases not matched to a gene: 4. This CDR3 contains 14 residues. The V gene's germline CDR1 is MNHEY and CDR2 SVGAGI. The CDR3 spells CASSYGSGGSPLHF. In DNA form, the CDR3 reads TGTGCCAGCAGTTACGGATCAGGGGGTTCACCCCTCCACTTT.

The chain carries TRBV6-1 and TRBJ1-3; D gene ambiguous. Germline CDR1 and CDR2: MNHNS and SASEGT. This CDR3 has 13 residues. V lost 5 bases to trimming and J lost 4 bases, with 9 bases between them. CDR3 nucleotide sequence: TGTGCCAGCAGTCAGCAAAGAGGAAACACCATATATTTT. Amino acid sequence: CASSQQRGNTIYF.

This sequence joins TRBV4-1 and TRBJ2-7; 7 bases fit TRBD1. CDR1 is MGHRA, CDR2 YSYEKL, per germline. V shed 2 bases and J 2 bases; nucleotides not matched to a gene: 6. The CDR3 is 15 amino acids. CDR3 nucleotides: TGCGCCAGCAGCCAACCCACAGGGGAAGCCTACGAGCAGTACTTC. It encodes CASSQPTGEAYEQYF.

This clonotype was counted only a few times. This chain uses TRBV6-4 with TRBJ2-6, with a tentative D call TRBD1 (6 bases). CDR3 length equals 16 residues. Trimming stripped 0 bases from V and 0 bases from J, with 6 bases between. CDR1 MRHNA and CDR2 SNTAGT come from the germline V gene. The CDR3 here is CASSDSGGSGANVLTF. The CDR3 DNA follows: TGTGCCAGCAGTGACTCAGGGGGCTCTGGGGCCAACGTCCTGACTTTC.

This chain connects TRBV20-1 to TRBJ2-7; 9 positions match TRBD2. This CDR3 comprises 12 residues. Germline V gene sequence: CDR1 DFQATT, CDR2 SNEGSKA (reference sequence). After removal of 0 bases from V and 11 bases from J, the junction contained 5 bases not matched to a gene. The CDR3 sequence is CSARDRASGEYF. The CDR3 DNA sequence: TGCAGTGCTAGAGATCGGGCTAGCGGGGAGTACTTC.

The rearrangement uses TRBV2 and TRBJ1-1; weak D call: TRBD1 (5 bases). The CDR3 consists of 12 residues. Germline lookup yields CDR1 SNHLY and CDR2 FYNNEI. Between the trimmed V and J ends, which lost 8 bases and 11 bases, there was a span of 18 bases. The chain's CDR3 is CASPYEGLWAFF. The CDR3 nucleotides are TGTGCCAGCCCCTACGAGGGGCTTTGGGCTTTCTTT.

This clonotype has more than one count but fewer than ten. The chain carries TRBV7-8 and TRBJ2-7; D may match TRBD1 or TRBD2 (5 bases each). The V and J ends lost 5 bases and 6 bases respectively, with 14 bases between them. Looked up from germline, CDR1 is SGHVS and CDR2 is FQNEAQ. The CDR3 extends over 13 amino acids. The chain's CDR3 is CASSPGTAPEQYF. Here the CDR3 DNA reads TGTGCCAGCAGCCCAGGGACGGCGCCCGAGCAGTACTTC. Filled out from reference TRBV7-8 and TRBJ2-7, the complete variable domain reads GAGVSQSPRYKVAKRGQDVALRCDPISGHVSLFWYQQALGQGPEFLTYFQNEAQLDKSGLPSDRFFAERPEGSVSTLKIQRTQQEDSAVYLCASSPGTAPEQYFGPGTRLTVT.

This clonotype was detected many times. The J gene is TRBJ1-6, the V gene TRBV7-9, with D maybe TRBD1 (5 bases). The CDR3 consists of 14 residues. Germline CDR1 reads SEHNR; CDR2 reads FQNEAQ (reference sequence). V was shortened by 5 bases and J by 6 bases, with 11 bases between the two germline ends. The CDR3: CASSGGTGNSPLHF. The CDR3 nucleotides are TGTGCCAGCAGCGGCGGGACGGGTAATTCACCCCTCCACTTT.

Concerning this clonotype itself: This clone may be a read error of a much larger clone one base away. This chain connects TRBV29-1 to TRBJ2-2; D not resolved. This CDR3 is 13 amino acids long. The V and J ends lost 6 bases and 6 bases respectively, with 14 bases between them. Germline CDR1 reads SQVTM; CDR2 reads ANQGSEA. CDR3 coding DNA: TGCAGCGTCGACTTGGGAACGTCCGGGGAGCTGTTTTTT. This gives the protein CSVDLGTSGELFF.

This clonotype was picked up a small number of times. The chain carries TRBV20-1 and TRBJ2-7; 8 bases match TRBD2. The CDR3 spans 15 residues. Unmatched junction bases numbered 5, after V lost 0 bases and J lost 1 base. Germline CDR1 is DFQATT and CDR2 is SNEGSKA (reference sequence). In DNA, the CDR3 is TGCAGTGCTAGAGATCGGGGGGGGCCATCCTACGAGCAGTACTTC. It is translated as CSARDRGGPSYEQYF.

This clonotype was seen repeatedly, ten times or more. CDR3: CATSSSSGNTIYF. CDR3 DNA sequence: TGTGCCACCAGCAGTTCATCTGGAAACACCATATATTTT. The V gene is TRBV15, the J gene TRBJ1-3; D is ambiguous. CDR1 and CDR2 (germline): LNHNV, YYDKDF (reference sequence). Trimming left V 3 bases short and J 1 base short, with 4 bases between. CDR3 length equals 13 residues.

The chain links TRBV29-1 to TRBJ2-2; TRBD2 aligns across 11 bases. Per the germline V gene, CDR1 is SQVTM and CDR2 is ANQGSEA. After removal of 8 bases from V and 6 bases from J, the junction contained 14 bases not matched to a gene. This CDR3 has 16 amino acids. The CDR3, as DNA: TGCAGCTTCACGCGGTCACTAGCGGGGGAGCCCGGGGAGCTGTTTTTT. Translating gives CSFTRSLAGEPGELFF.

The J gene is TRBJ1-4, the V gene TRBV11-2; TRBD1 aligns across 7 bases. The germline CDR1 and CDR2 sequences are SGHAT and FQNNGV. The CDR3 is 19 amino acids. With 0 bases clipped from V and 8 bases from J, the junction kept 18 bases outside the gene matches. CDR3 loop: CASSLDSGVGGVQREKLFF. The CDR3 DNA reads as TGTGCCAGCAGCTTAGATTCGGGGGTAGGGGGCGTCCAACGGGAAAAACTGTTTTTT. The entire variable domain, with the rest obtained from reference TRBV11-2 and TRBJ1-4, is as follows: EAGVAQSPRYKIIEKRQSVAFWCNPISGHATLYWYQQILGQGPKLLIQFQNNGVVDDSQLPKDRFSAERLKGVDSTLKIQPAKLEDSAVYLCASSLDSGVGGVQREKLFFGSGTQLSVL.

This clonotype was counted many times. The chain employs TRBV7-9 and TRBJ2-5, with D uncertain. The CDR3 loop spans 12 amino acids. Between the trimmed V and J ends, which lost 10 bases and 5 bases, there was a span of 14 bases. Germline V CDR1 and CDR2: SEHNR, FQNEAQ (reference sequence). For the CDR3, the DNA is TGTGCCATAAGGCTTGATTCGGAGACCCAGTACTTC. This encodes CAIRLDSETQYF.

This clonotype was seen only a few times. The chain carries TRBV11-3 and TRBJ2-7; tentatively, D is TRBD2 (6 bases). Germline assignment: CDR1 SGHNT and CDR2 YENEEA. V lost 1 base, J lost 6 bases, and 13 bases lay in between. The CDR3 runs to 14 residues. CDR3 sequence reads: CASSLVLASIEQYF. The CDR3 DNA sequence: TGTGCCAGCAGCTTAGTACTAGCATCGATCGAGCAGTACTTC.

As to this clonotype: A junction end diverges from the germline sequence, so it may reflect a read error. The genes are TRBV5-8 and TRBJ1-5; 8 bases agree with TRBD1. The CDR3 is 15 residues long. Germline CDR1 reads SGHTS; CDR2 reads YDEGEE. CDR3 loop: CASSQDTGGNQPQHF. The CDR3 region has the DNA TGCGCCAGCAGCCAAGACACAGGGGGTAATCAGCCCCAGCATTTT.

This clonotype was detected many times. The genes are TRBV2 and TRBJ1-5; D remains ambiguous. This CDR3 is built from 13 residues. Trimming stripped 10 bases from V and 3 bases from J, with 13 bases between. From germline, CDR1 is SNHLY and CDR2 FYNNEI. In DNA, the CDR3 is TGTGCCACCACGACGGGTTTCAATCAGCCCCAGCATTTT. Its protein is CATTTGFNQPQHF.

V is TRBV5-1 and J is TRBJ1-3; D remains unclear. Trimming cost V 4 bases and J 0 bases, with 8 bases left between them. There are 14 residues in the CDR3. Germline lookup yields CDR1 SGHRS and CDR2 YFSETQ. The CDR3 DNA reads as TGCGCCAGCAGCCCTCAGGACTCTGGAAACACCATATATTTT. It specifies CASSPQDSGNTIYF.

This clonotype has at least ten counts. The CDR3 DNA reads as TGTGCCAGTAGTATCCCCCGACAGGGCGCGACTGAAGCTTTCTTT. Translating gives CASSIPRQGATEAFF. J is TRBJ1-1 and V is TRBV19, with 7 bases identical to TRBD1. Germline-derived CDR1 and CDR2 are LNHDA and SQIVND (reference sequence). J gave up 5 bases and V 3 bases, and 9 bases lay outside the gene matches. The length of the CDR3 is 15 residues.

In its sample, this clonotype was seen a few times. The V call is TRBV19, the J call TRBJ2-7; weak D call: TRBD1 (5 bases). Germline-derived CDR1 and CDR2 are LNHDA and SQIVND (reference sequence). There are 14 residues in the CDR3. Trimming removed 3 bases from V and 2 bases from J, with 11 bases in between. This CDR3 is CASSIRGRTYEQYF. The CDR3 region has the DNA TGTGCCAGTAGTATTAGGGGAAGGACCTACGAGCAGTACTTC.

This clonotype was seen many times. This chain joins TRBV7-9 and TRBJ2-7; D ambiguous. CDR1 is SEHNR and CDR2 is FQNEAQ in the germline V gene (reference sequence). V lost 2 bases and J 1 base, leaving 6 bases between the germline ends. The CDR3 extends over 13 amino acids. The CDR3 loop is CASSLSDSYEQYF. The DNA for the CDR3 is TGTGCCAGCAGCTTAAGTGATTCCTACGAGCAGTACTTC.